This T cell receptor beta chain is from a study of cytotoxic CD8 clonotypes in ibrutinib-treated CLL. With sequencing, the targeted depth ranged from 1 in 200,000 to 1 in 1 million T cells. The repertoire was sequenced with immunoSEQ multiplex PCR; TCRdb's copy has only in-frame clones and lacks some. The table records 140,000 to 150,000 clones, around 76% of them present only once. This CDR3 contains 16 residues. Per germline, CDR1 MNHEY and CDR2 SMNVEV (reference sequence). V shed 6 bases and J shed 7 bases, with 24 bases lying between them. Findings and limits, study-wide: T-cell clonality at baseline went above that of age-matched healthy donors and rose and fell with circulating CD8+ T-cell counts. Higher clonality was seen at ibrutinib response and a return toward baseline at progression.

With regard to this clone: The antigen is undetermined.

This specimen consisted of PBMCs, obtained after 24 months of ibrutinib treatment. The chain combines TRBV27 with TRBJ1-2; D call uncertain. The source of this sequence is a human donor with chronic lymphocytic leukemia. In nucleotides, the CDR3 is TGTGCCAGCAGCGGTGCCGGGCCAGTCCCCGCCAGTGGCTACACCTTC. The encoded protein is CASSGAGPVPASGYTF.